This T cell receptor (beta chain) was observed in a study of blood T cells in healthy people across ages. Whole-study findings and limits: Reliance upon unsorted PBMCs precluded definitive naive versus antigen-experienced comparison. When set beside aged donors, long-lived donors presented more naive CD4+ cells and higher diversity.

Total RNA extraction produced at least 5 micrograms (per sample) for the study. The CDR3 contains 15 residues. Trimming pared 0 bases from V and 0 bases from J, leaving 5 bases between. Germline V gene sequence: CDR1 LGHNA, CDR2 YSLEER. Sample-barcoded 5' priming and a J-beta primer mix drove a second PCR of roughly 6 to 12 cycles. Tags on each cDNA molecule came from a template-switch adaptor with 12 random nucleotides. One entry per CDR3 protein, called by TCRdb with MiXCR from the 5' RACE reads. The sample yields around 870,000 distinct CDR3 sequences, 29% seen once. This clonotype showed up many times. The target antigen is unknown.

The sequence derives from a woman older than 75 in good health. The chain uses TRBV4-3 and TRBJ1-4; D unresolved. The specimen was blood. CDR3 loop: CASSQDNSTNEKLFF. Here the CDR3 DNA reads TGCGCCAGCAGCCAAGATAATTCAACTAATGAAAAACTGTTTTTT.